This T cell receptor beta chain is drawn from a study of cytomegalovirus exposure and HLA in healthy donors. A word on this clone: The antigen remains undetermined.

The PCR had 60 Vbeta and 13 Jbeta primers. The data were produced by immunoSEQ multiplex PCR, yet TCRdb's version contains in-frame clones alone and is incomplete. The top ten hold over 10% of the sample, which has about 150,000 clones, nearly 80% seen once. CDR3 length: 15 residues. Per the germline V gene, CDR1 is SGHVS and CDR2 is FQNEAQ. V shed 6 bases, J shed 5 bases, and the junction held 8 bases outside the gene matches. General study findings and limits: Reportedly, a later analysis found an Asian-associated ancestry cluster had fewer N-insertions than the roughly 670-donor mean. Later analysis found that TCR beta chains associated with HLA were more clonally expanded than other, equally common chains. V segments that were indistinguishable, TRBV6-2 and TRBV6-3 among them, were omitted from analysis.

This receptor was obtained from a man younger than 45 in good health and CMV-seropositive. The chain combines TRBV7-8 with TRBJ2-2; the match to TRBD1 covers 8 bases. The sequenced sample consisted of PBMCs. The DNA for the CDR3 is TGTGCCAGCAGGCCCGGGACAGGAAAAACCGGGGAGCTGTTTTTT. It translates to CASRPGTGKTGELFF. Full variable domain (remainder filled in from reference TRBV7-8 and TRBJ2-2): GAGVSQSPRYKVAKRGQDVALRCDPISGHVSLFWYQQALGQGPEFLTYFQNEAQLDKSGLPSDRFFAERPEGSVSTLKIQRTQQEDSAVYLCASRPGTGKTGELFFGEGSRLTVL.